Listed here are 11 T cell receptor beta chains from one sample, sequenced in a study of T cells after posttransplantation cyclophosphamide. Sequencing used immunoSEQ multiplex PCR; TCRdb keeps in-frame clones, though not all of them. The sample contains around 14,000 clones, around four fifths of which appear only once. The sample taken for sequencing was memory CD4+ T cells sorted from PBMCs. The receptor set was obtained from a man in his fifties.

The J gene is TRBJ2-2, the V gene TRBV19; possibly TRBD2 for D (6 bases). Germline V lookup: CDR1 LNHDA, CDR2 SQIVND (reference sequence). The CDR3 sequence is 14 residues long. V shed 10 bases and J shed 2 bases, with 14 bases lying between them. The CDR3: CATRRARNTGELFF. The DNA of the CDR3 is TGTGCCACGCGGAGGGCCCGAAACACCGGGGAGCTGTTTTTT.

The rearrangement links TRBV29-1 to TRBJ2-3, with D perhaps matching TRBD1 (5 bases). Trimming shortened V by 6 bases and J by 2 bases, and 21 bases separated the two germline ends. The CDR3 contains 16 residues. Germline loops: CDR1 SQVTM, CDR2 ANQGSEA. CDR3 amino acids: CSVAGLSSPNTDTQYF. The CDR3 coding sequence is TGCAGCGTAGCAGGGCTAAGCTCACCTAACACAGATACGCAGTATTTT.

This clone was seen a handful of times. The chain has TRBV5-8 and TRBJ1-1; no reliable D call. V lost 0 bases and J lost 6, with 12 bases in between. Germline V gene sequence: CDR1 SGHTS, CDR2 YDEGEE. This CDR3 has 14 residues. CDR3 sequence (DNA): TGTGCCAGCAGCTTGGGAAAAATCGGGGCTGAAGCTTTCTTT. This encodes CASSLGKIGAEAFF.

The V and J genes are TRBV27 and TRBJ1-2; a possible D gene is TRBD1 (6 bases). Germline lookup yields CDR1 MNHEY and CDR2 SMNVEV (reference sequence). V was trimmed by 6 bases and J by 2 bases, leaving 22 bases between them. This CDR3 spans 17 amino acids. The DNA for the CDR3 is TGTGCCAGCAGGAACAATCGGGGGGGGAGGGGGAACTATGGCTACACCTTC. This codes for CASRNNRGGRGNYGYTF.

The chain joins TRBV4-2 to TRBJ2-7; 8 bases are shared with TRBD2. Germline CDR1 LGHNA, CDR2 YNFKEQ. After removal of 0 bases from V and 0 bases from J, the junction contained 10 bases not matched to a gene. CDR3 length: 18 amino acids. The CDR3 bases are TGTGCCAGCAGCCAAGATCATACTAGTAGCGGGGTCTCCTACGAGCAGTACTTC. It yields the protein CASSQDHTSSGVSYEQYF.

The chain uses TRBV2 and TRBJ2-5; tentatively, D is TRBD2 (5 bases). The better agreement between TRBJ2-7 and the DNA end casts doubt on the J call. The V gene's germline CDR1 is SNHLY and CDR2 FYNNEI. This CDR3 has 12 amino acids. This chain's CDR3 is CATGSVSYEQYF. CDR3 bases: TGTGCCACTGGGAGTGTCTCCTACGAGCAGTACTTC.

J is TRBJ2-7 and V is TRBV27; a possible D gene is TRBD2 (6 bases). This CDR3 contains 13 residues. Germline CDR1 MNHEY, CDR2 SMNVEV (reference sequence). V was clipped by 4 bases and J by 7 bases, with 14 bases between them. CDR3 sequence (DNA): TGTGCCAGCAGTTCTAATCTCCGGGGGGAGCAGTACTTC. The encoded protein is CASSSNLRGEQYF.

V gene TRBV4-2 combines with J gene TRBJ1-4; TRBD1 agrees at 8 bases. Trimming cost V 4 bases and J 3 bases; bases outside gene matches: 7. The germline CDR1 and CDR2 sequences are LGHNA and YNFKEQ. This CDR3 comprises 16 residues. CDR3 amino acids: CASSPKTGAPNEKLFF. The CDR3 coding sequence is TGTGCCAGCAGCCCAAAGACAGGGGCCCCTAATGAAAAACTGTTTTTT.

This chain joins TRBV30 and TRBJ2-7; D unresolved. CDR3 length: 12 residues. Germline V gene data show CDR1 as GTSNPN and CDR2 as SVGIG (reference sequence). Trimming shortened V by 2 bases and J by 0 bases, and 5 bases separated the two germline ends. CDR3 sequence (DNA): TGTGCCTGGAGTATTAGCTCCTACGAGCAGTACTTC. It yields the protein CAWSISSYEQYF.

The chain carries TRBV30 and TRBJ1-4; tentative D call: TRBD1 (6 bases). CDR1 is GTSNPN and CDR2 is SVGIG in the germline V gene (reference sequence). V lost 4 bases and J 4 bases, leaving 16 bases between the germline ends. The CDR3 runs 15 residues. The CDR3 sequence: CAWTRRRGSNEKLFF. In nucleotides, the CDR3 is TGTGCCTGGACCAGACGCAGGGGAAGTAATGAAAAACTGTTTTTT.

The chain combines TRBV5-1 with TRBJ2-4; D is possibly TRBD2 (5 bases). Trimming removed 4 bases at V and 6 bases at J, with 14 bases between. Germline values: CDR1 SGHRS, CDR2 YFSETQ. CDR3 length: 14 residues. The DNA for the CDR3 is TGCGCCAGCAGCCCCACCGGACTCAGAAACATTCAGTACTTC. It specifies CASSPTGLRNIQYF.